The source of this T cell receptor (beta chain) is a study of shared clonotypes between healthy human individuals. Study information: CD4 naive and CD4 memory each took three plates per donor, while CD8 naive took two and CD8 memory one. Notes on the study in general: Generally, estimated richness proved larger in naive subsets than it did in memory subsets. Only a few donors were included, so the genetic and exposure-history diversity represented was limited. Only blood underwent sampling, and tissue repertoires likely differ.

Germline V lookup: CDR1 SGHDN, CDR2 FVKESK. J was trimmed by 4 bases and V by 1 base; bases with no gene match: 5. This CDR3 is built from 15 residues. Measured with immunoSEQ multiplex PCR; TCRdb has only the in-frame clones, and not every one. This table holds roughly 700,000 clones, around 90% found once. Worth noting for this clone: What it recognizes is unknown.

This TCR was recovered from a young man in good health. Some clones in this sample may be carry-over from other donors' samples. Source material: memory CD8+ T cells from PBMCs. The sample's subset: CD45RO+ cells pooled with CCR7-negative TemRA cells. The rearrangement links TRBV14 to TRBJ1-2; 8 nucleotides align to TRBD1. The CDR3 is CASSQAFGQGYGYTF. The CDR3 DNA follows: TGTGCCAGCAGCCAAGCTTTTGGACAGGGCTATGGCTACACCTTC.